The following is a TCR beta chain sequence with its context. This sample is part of a study of T cell responses to AZD1222 COVID-19 vaccine. The CDR3 is 13 residues long. Germline CDR1 is SGHDN and CDR2 is FVKESK. Trimming removed 5 bases at V and 6 bases at J, with 10 bases between. Generated by immunoSEQ multiplex PCR, the TCRdb table keeps only in-frame clones and is missing some. The sample gives some 110,000 clones, roughly 87% of which show up once; approximately 7.5% is in the top ten. The sample was peripheral blood, taken on day 0 of AZD1222 vaccination. V gene TRBV14 combines with J gene TRBJ2-2; D is unclear. The TCR comes from an adult in good health. CDR3 sequence: CASSFTGAGELFF. As DNA, the CDR3 is TGTGCCAGCAGCTTCACTGGGGCCGGGGAGCTGTTTTTT.